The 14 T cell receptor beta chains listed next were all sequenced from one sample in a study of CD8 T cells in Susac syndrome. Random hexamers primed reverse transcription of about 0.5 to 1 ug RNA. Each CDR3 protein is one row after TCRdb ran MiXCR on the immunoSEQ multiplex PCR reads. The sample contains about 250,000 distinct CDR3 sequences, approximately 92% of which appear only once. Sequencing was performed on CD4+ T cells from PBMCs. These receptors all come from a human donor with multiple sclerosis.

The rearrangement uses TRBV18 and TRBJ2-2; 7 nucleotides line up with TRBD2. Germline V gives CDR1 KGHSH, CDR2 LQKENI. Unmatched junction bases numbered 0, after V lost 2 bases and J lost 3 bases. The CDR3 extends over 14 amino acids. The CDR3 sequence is CASSPGRDTGELFF. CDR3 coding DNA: TGTGCCAGCTCACCAGGGAGGGACACCGGGGAGCTGTTTTTT.

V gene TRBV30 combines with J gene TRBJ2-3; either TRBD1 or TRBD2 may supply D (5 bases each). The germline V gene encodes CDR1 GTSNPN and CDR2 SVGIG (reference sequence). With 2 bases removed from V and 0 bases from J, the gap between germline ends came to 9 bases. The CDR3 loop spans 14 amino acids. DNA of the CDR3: TGTGCCTGGAGTTGGGACCGCAGCACAGATACGCAGTATTTT. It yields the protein CAWSWDRSTDTQYF. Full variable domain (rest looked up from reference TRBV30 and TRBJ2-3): SQTIHQWPATLVQPVGSPLSLECTVEGTSNPNLYWYRQAAGRGLQLLFYSVGIGQISSEVPQNLSASRPQDRQFILSSKKLLLSDSGFYLCAWSWDRSTDTQYFGPGTRLTVL.

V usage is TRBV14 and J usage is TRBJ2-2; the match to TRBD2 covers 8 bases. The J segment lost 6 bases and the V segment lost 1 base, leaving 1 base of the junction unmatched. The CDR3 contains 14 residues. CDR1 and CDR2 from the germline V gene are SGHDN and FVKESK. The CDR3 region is CASSQGLAPGELFF. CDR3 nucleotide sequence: TGTGCCAGCAGCCAAGGACTAGCGCCCGGGGAGCTGTTTTTT.

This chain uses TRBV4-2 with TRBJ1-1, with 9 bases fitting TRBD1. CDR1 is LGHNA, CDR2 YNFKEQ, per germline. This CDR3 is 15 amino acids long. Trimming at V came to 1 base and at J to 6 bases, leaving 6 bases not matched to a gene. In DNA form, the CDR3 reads TGTGCCAGCAGCCAAGCCGACAGGGGGGGGGCTGAAGCTTTCTTT. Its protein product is CASSQADRGGAEAFF.

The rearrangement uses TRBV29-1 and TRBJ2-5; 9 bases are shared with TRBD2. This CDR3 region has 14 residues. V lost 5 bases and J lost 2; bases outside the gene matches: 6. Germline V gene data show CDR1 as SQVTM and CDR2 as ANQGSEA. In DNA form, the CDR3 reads TGCAGCGTTTCGGCTAGCGGGGCACAAGAGACCCAGTACTTC. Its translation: CSVSASGAQETQYF.

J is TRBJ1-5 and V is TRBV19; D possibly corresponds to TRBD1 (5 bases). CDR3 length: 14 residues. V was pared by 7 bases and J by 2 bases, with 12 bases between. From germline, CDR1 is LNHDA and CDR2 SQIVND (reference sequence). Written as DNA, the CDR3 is TGTGCCAGTAACGACTCGGGGGGCAATCAGCCCCAGCATTTT. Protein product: CASNDSGGNQPQHF.

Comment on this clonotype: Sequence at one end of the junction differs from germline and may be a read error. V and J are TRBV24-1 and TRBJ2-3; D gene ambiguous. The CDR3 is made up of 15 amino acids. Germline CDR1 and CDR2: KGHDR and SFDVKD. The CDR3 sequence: CATGEVFGLTDTQYF. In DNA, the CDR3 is TGTGCCACCGGTGAAGTGTTCGGGTTGACAGATACGCAGTATTTT.

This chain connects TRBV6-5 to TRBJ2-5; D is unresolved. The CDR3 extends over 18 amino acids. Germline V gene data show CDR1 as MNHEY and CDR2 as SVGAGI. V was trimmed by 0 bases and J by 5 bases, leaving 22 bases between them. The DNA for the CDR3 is TGTGCCAGCAGTTACTCGTGGCTTACAAAGGGTCTCCGGGAGACCCAGTACTTC. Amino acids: CASSYSWLTKGLRETQYF.

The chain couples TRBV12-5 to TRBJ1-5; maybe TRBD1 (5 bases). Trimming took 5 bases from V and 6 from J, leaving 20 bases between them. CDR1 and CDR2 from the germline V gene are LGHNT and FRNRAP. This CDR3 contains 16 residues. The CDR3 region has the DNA TGTGCTAGTGGTCAAACAGGCGGCGGGAGGGGTCAGCCCCAGCATTTT. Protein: CASGQTGGGRGQPQHF. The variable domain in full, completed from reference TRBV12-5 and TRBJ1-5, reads DARVTQTPRHKVTEMGQEVTMRCQPILGHNTVFWYRQTMMQGLELLAYFRNRAPLDDSGMPKDRFSAEMPDATLATLKIQPSEPRDSAVYFCASGQTGGGRGQPQHFGDGTRLSIL.

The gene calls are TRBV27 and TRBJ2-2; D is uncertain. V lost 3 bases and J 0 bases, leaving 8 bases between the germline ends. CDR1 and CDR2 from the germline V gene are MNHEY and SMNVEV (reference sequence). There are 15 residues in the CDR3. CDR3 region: CASSLNGPNTGELFF. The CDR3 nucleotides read TGTGCCAGCAGTTTGAACGGGCCGAACACCGGGGAGCTGTTTTTT.

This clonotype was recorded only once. The CDR3 DNA reads as TGCAGCGTCAAGGGGGGCGGCAGGACAGATACGCAGTATTTT. Translated: CSVKGGGRTDTQYF. This sequence joins TRBV29-1 and TRBJ2-3; D is perhaps TRBD1 or TRBD2 (6 bases each). CDR3 size: 14 residues. Germline V gene lookup returns CDR1 SQVTM and CDR2 ANQGSEA. V lost 6 bases and J lost 3, with 16 bases in between.

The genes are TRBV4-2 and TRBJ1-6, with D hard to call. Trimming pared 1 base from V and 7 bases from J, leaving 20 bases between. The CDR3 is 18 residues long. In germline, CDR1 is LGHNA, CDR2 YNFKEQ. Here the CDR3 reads CASSQASSRRGLNSPLHF. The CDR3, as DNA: TGTGCCAGCAGCCAAGCATCCTCCAGGCGAGGTTTGAATTCACCCCTCCACTTT.

CDR3 in DNA: TGTGCCAGCAGGCGGGGGCTAACCTACGAGCAGTACTTC. Protein product: CASRRGLTYEQYF. The J gene is TRBJ2-7, the V gene TRBV6-2 or TRBV6-3; a weak D match, TRBD2 (7 bases). CDR3 length: 13 amino acids. V was pared by 6 bases and J by 2 bases, with 11 bases between. The germline V gene encodes CDR1 MNHEY and CDR2 SVGEGT.

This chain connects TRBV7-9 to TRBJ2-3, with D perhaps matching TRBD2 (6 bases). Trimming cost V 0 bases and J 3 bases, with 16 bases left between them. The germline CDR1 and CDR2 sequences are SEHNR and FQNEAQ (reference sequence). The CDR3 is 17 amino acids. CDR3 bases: TGTGCCAGCAGCTTAGCGGCCCTCCAGGAGGGGACAGATACGCAGTATTTT. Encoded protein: CASSLAALQEGTDTQYF.